A selection of T cell receptor beta chains follows, all from one sample in a study of a mutant IDH1 vaccine in newly diagnosed glioma. No antigens are known for them. TCRdb's copy holds only in-frame clones and misses some; the assay was immunoSEQ multiplex PCR. In the table there are about 48,000 clones, roughly three quarters of which are singletons. The sequenced sample was PBMCs, obtained from a glioma patient whose treatment included an IDH1 peptide vaccine. The receptors were gathered from a man aged 40-50 years with glioma. Each CDR3 is given with its conserved first and last residue. The D gene is left open where the match is weak. Only part of the rows carry a size: once, few, many, or a class if the clone is expanded.

j_call | d_call | clone_size | v_call | cdr3_nt | cdr3_aa
TRBJ2-7 | NA | NA | TRBV7-9 | TGTGCCAGCAGCACCCTGACACGCGGGTACGAGCAGTACTTC | CASSTLTRGYEQYF
TRBJ2-7 | TRBD1 | NA | TRBV5-5 | TGTGCCAGCAGCCGACCGGGACAGGGATTAAAAAGGGGTTGGTACGAGCAGTACTTC | CASSRPGQGLKRGWYEQYF
TRBJ1-2 | NA | NA | TRBV2 | TGTGCCAGCAGTGCAGGGAACTATGGCTACACCTTC | CASSAGNYGYTF
TRBJ2-7 | NA | NA | TRBV29-1 | TGCAGCGTTGACGGGGGGCTAACGGACGAGCAGTACTTC | CSVDGGLTDEQYF
TRBJ1-5 | NA | few | TRBV7-8 | TGTGCCAGCAGCTTAGACCTGGGCAATCAGCCCCAGCATTTT | CASSLDLGNQPQHF
TRBJ2-7 | NA | NA | TRBV5-1 | TGCGCCAGCAGCCTAAACAGGGCCCACGAGCAGTACTTC | CASSLNRAHEQYF
TRBJ1-1 | NA | NA | TRBV6-5 | TGTGCCAGCAGTACCCCGGGACTCATGAACACTGAAGCTTTCTTT | CASSTPGLMNTEAFF
TRBJ1-2 | TRBD1 | NA | TRBV5-8 | TGTGCCAGCAGCTTGGTACAGGGGGGAAGGGCTAACTATGGCTACACCTTC | CASSLVQGGRANYGYTF
TRBJ2-5 | TRBD1 | NA | TRBV29-1 | TGCAGCGTTTGGGGGACAGGCCTAAAAGGGGAGTCCCAGTACTTC | CSVWGTGLKGESQYF
TRBJ1-6 | NA | NA | TRBV5-1 | TGCGCCAGCAGCTTGGGGGGGACCGATTCACCCCTCCACTTT | CASSLGGTDSPLHF
TRBJ1-1 | NA | NA | TRBV7-9 | TGTGCCAGCAGCCCCATAAAGGGACCGAACACTGAAGCTTTCTTT | CASSPIKGPNTEAFF
TRBJ2-7 | NA | few | TRBV2 | TGTGCCAGCAGTGTTCTGGGTTACGAGCAGTACTTC | CASSVLGYEQYF
TRBJ1-1 | NA | NA | TRBV9 | TGTGCCAGCAGCGTAGAAGGCGCGGGTGAAGCTTTCTTT | CASSVEGAGEAFF
TRBJ2-7 | TRBD2 | NA | TRBV7-8 | TGTGCCAGCAGCTTAGGGGGACTAGCGGGAGGGTACTTC | CASSLGGLAGGYF
TRBJ2-4 | NA | NA | TRBV6-5 | TGTGCCAGCGGTCTAGGCCCTCGGAACATTCAGTACTTC | CASGLGPRNIQYF
TRBJ2-3 | TRBD2 | NA | TRBV7-6 | TGTGCCAGCAGCCAACGACTGAGCGGGGGGAGCACAGATACGCAGTATTTT | CASSQRLSGGSTDTQYF
TRBJ1-2 | TRBD1 | NA | TRBV7-9 | TGTGCCAGCAGCCCCCCGAACAGGGGGCAAGGCTACACCTTC | CASSPPNRGQGYTF
TRBJ2-4 | NA | NA | TRBV4-1 | TGCGCCAGCAGCCAAGAGCGGCAGGTAACAGCCAAAAACATTCAGTACTTC | CASSQERQVTAKNIQYF
TRBJ2-7 | NA | once | TRBV5-6 | TGTGCCAGCACCAATCGGGGCCTGAGAGCCCGGTACGAGCAGTACTTC | CASTNRGLRARYEQYF
TRBJ1-1 | NA | NA | TRBV18 | TGTGCCAGCTCGTACGGGGGGAACACTGAAGCTTTCTTT | CASSYGGNTEAFF
TRBJ2-5 | TRBD2 | NA | TRBV10-2 | TGCGCCAGCAGCCCGGGACTAGCGGGGCAAGAGACCCAGTACTTC | CASSPGLAGQETQYF
TRBJ1-1 | NA | NA | TRBV7-8 | TGTGCCAGCAGCTTTCAACCCGGGGGGGACACTGAAGCTTTCTTT | CASSFQPGGDTEAFF
TRBJ1-3 | NA | NA | TRBV6-5 | TGTGCCAGCACCCCGCCAGGAGGGGCTGGAAACACCATATATTTT | CASTPPGGAGNTIYF
TRBJ2-3 | TRBD2 | NA | TRBV7-2 | TGTGCCAGCAGCCCGAATAGCGGGGGGGGCTTCGATACGCAGTATTTT | CASSPNSGGGFDTQYF
TRBJ1-4 | TRBD1 | NA | TRBV5-6 | TGTGCCAGCAGCTATGAGGGGACAGGGTTTGAAACTAATGAAAAACTGTTTTTT | CASSYEGTGFETNEKLFF
TRBJ1-3 | NA | NA | TRBV4-1 | TGCGCCAGCAGCCAACCTCGTCTCGTCTCTGGAAACACCATATATTTT | CASSQPRLVSGNTIYF
TRBJ1-1 | NA | NA | TRBV2 | TGTGCCAGCAGTGAAGACCTTAGGGAAGCTTTCTTT | CASSEDLREAFF
TRBJ2-7 | TRBD2 | NA | TRBV27 | TGTGCCAGCAGTTTAAACGGACTAGCGGGGGGCGAGCAGTACTTC | CASSLNGLAGGEQYF
TRBJ2-1 | TRBD2 | NA | TRBV6-4 | TGTGCCAGCAGCCCCTTCCTACCGGGGGGAGTCAATGAGCAGTTCTTC | CASSPFLPGGVNEQFF
TRBJ2-2 | NA | NA | TRBV5-1 | TGCGCCAGCAGCCCCCAGGGGTACAACACCGGGGAGCTGTTTTTT | CASSPQGYNTGELFF
TRBJ1-1 | NA | NA | TRBV5-1 | TGCGCCAGCAGCTTGGGGGGGCAAGAGAATCCTGAAGCTTTCTTT | CASSLGGQENPEAFF
TRBJ1-1 | NA | NA | TRBV5-1 | TGCGCCAGCACCCAAACAGAGGGGGGGACTGAAGCTTTCTTT | CASTQTEGGTEAFF